Listed below are T cell receptor beta chains from one sample, sequenced in a study of cytomegalovirus exposure and HLA in healthy donors. Only in-frame clones appear in the TCRdb table, and some are missing; sequencing was by immunoSEQ multiplex PCR. This table has approximately 240,000 clones, around four fifths appearing once. The sequenced sample consisted of PBMCs. These receptors were taken from a middle-aged woman in good health and CMV-seronegative. The CDR3 runs from the conserved cysteine through the conserved F or W. Fields, in order: J gene, V gene, clone size, CDR3 protein. Size is omitted from some rows. Given values are once, few, many or a class for expanded clones.

TRBJ2-7 TRBV6-5 NA CASKPTGQGAHEQYF
TRBJ1-1 TRBV10-3 NA CAISKTDPNTEAFF
TRBJ1-3 TRBV5-6 NA CASTPRGPGNTIYF
TRBJ2-7 TRBV5-6 NA CASSFTPLSYEQYF
TRBJ1-1 TRBV5-1 NA CASSFLSQGETEAFF
TRBJ2-5 TRBV5-1 once CASSLGVGQGMKETQYF
TRBJ2-2 TRBV11-2 NA CASSYGGGNTGELFF
TRBJ1-6 TRBV10-3 NA CAISGQGATPLHF
TRBJ2-7 TRBV11-3 NA CASSFGRDYEQYF
TRBJ1-5 TRBV28 NA CASSPRSGGNQPQHF
TRBJ2-5 TRBV15 NA CATSVGGNKETQYF
TRBJ1-1 TRBV5-4 NA CASSLGRDRVGNTEAFF
TRBJ1-6 TRBV6-1 NA CASSVQRNSPLHF
TRBJ1-1 TRBV28 few CATQGVNTEAFF
TRBJ1-2 TRBV5-6 NA CASSLGTDYGYTF
TRBJ2-1 TRBV28 NA CASSSPSGQGWDEQFF
TRBJ1-6 TRBV11-2 NA CASSSKTGGINNSPLHF
TRBJ2-7 TRBV4-3 NA CASSQDWAGGYEQYF
TRBJ1-1 TRBV7-9 NA CASSLLEIVTGTGEAFF
TRBJ2-1 TRBV4-1 NA CASSQDQRGYNEQFF
TRBJ1-2 TRBV6-1 NA CASSDSPGVYGYTF
TRBJ2-2 TRBV28 NA CASSLRRVNTGELFF
TRBJ1-3 TRBV18 NA CASSPKTVSGNTIYF
TRBJ1-4 TRBV27 NA CASSLFAAAVEKLFF
TRBJ1-2 TRBV19 NA CATLGTGDGYTF
TRBJ2-7 TRBV30 NA CAWSPGQGSYEQYF
TRBJ1-2 TRBV4-1 NA CASSFGGERGYTF